This is a list of T cell receptor beta chains from one sample in a study of shared clonotypes between healthy human individuals. The data were produced by immunoSEQ multiplex PCR, yet TCRdb's version contains in-frame clones alone and is incomplete. Of about 2.3 million clones listed, about nine tenths are singletons. The sample taken for sequencing was naive CD4+ T cells from PBMCs. Receptors originate from a man aged 18 to 29 in good health. Some clones in this sample may be carry-over from other donors' samples. Each CDR3 is given with its conserved first and last residue. A D gene is named only where the DNA matches it firmly. Where a row states a size, it is once, few, many or the class of an expanded clone; other rows omit it.

NA | TRBJ1-2 | NA | TRBV6-1 | CASSEWRQAATYGYTF | TGTGCCAGCAGTGAATGGAGACAGGCGGCGACCTATGGCTACACCTTC
TRBD2 | TRBJ2-5 | NA | TRBV25-1 | CASSDPGLAGETQYF | TGTGCCAGCAGTGACCCGGGACTAGCGGGAGAGACCCAGTACTTC
NA | TRBJ2-5 | NA | TRBV10-1 | CARGRDSKQETQYF | TGCGCCAGGGGCCGGGACTCGAAACAAGAGACCCAGTACTTC
TRBD1 | TRBJ1-5 | NA | TRBV18 | CASSPILTGGSNQPQHF | TGTGCCAGCTCACCCATTCTGACAGGGGGTAGCAATCAGCCCCAGCATTTT
NA | TRBJ1-2 | NA | TRBV19 | CASSLTWAGGYTF | TGTGCCAGTAGCCTGACTTGGGCGGGTGGCTACACCTTC
NA | TRBJ1-5 | NA | TRBV7-9 | CASSSEIWGQGSNQPQHF | TGTGCCAGCAGTTCCGAGATTTGGGGCCAGGGGTCAAATCAGCCCCAGCATTTT
TRBD1 | TRBJ1-4 | NA | TRBV7-9 | CASSFPDRGEKLFF | TGTGCCAGCAGCTTTCCCGACAGGGGTGAAAAACTGTTTTTT
NA | TRBJ1-3 | NA | TRBV11-2 | CASSLDFPGNTIYF | TGTGCCAGCAGCTTAGATTTCCCTGGAAACACCATATATTTT
NA | TRBJ1-1 | NA | TRBV7-6 | CASSPNQADTEAFF | TGTGCCAGCAGCCCAAACCAGGCGGACACTGAAGCTTTCTTT
TRBD2 | TRBJ2-1 | NA | TRBV9 | CASSVLGTSMNEQFF | TGTGCCAGCAGCGTTTTAGGGACTAGTATGAATGAGCAGTTCTTC
TRBD1 | TRBJ2-5 | NA | TRBV5-6 | CASSLWTGGYQETQYF | TGTGCCAGCAGCTTGTGGACAGGGGGGTACCAAGAGACCCAGTACTTC
NA | TRBJ1-2 | NA | TRBV28 | CASSVSGLANYGYTF | TGTGCCAGCAGTGTCTCCGGGTTAGCTAACTATGGCTACACCTTC
TRBD2 | TRBJ2-7 | NA | TRBV5-1 | CASKFRGGGLYEQYF | TGCGCCAGCAAATTCCGGGGCGGGGGTCTCTACGAGCAGTACTTC
NA | TRBJ2-7 | NA | TRBV11-3 | CASSSGGQYEQYF | TGTGCCAGCAGCTCCGGAGGGCAGTACGAGCAGTACTTC
TRBD1 | TRBJ2-2 | NA | TRBV28 | CASSLGQFFPGELFF | TGTGCCAGCAGTTTGGGACAGTTTTTTCCCGGGGAGCTGTTTTTT
TRBD1 | TRBJ1-5 | few | TRBV11-2 | CASSESTGGNQPQHF | TGTGCCAGCAGCGAGAGTACAGGGGGCAATCAGCCCCAGCATTTT
TRBD1 | TRBJ2-1 | NA | TRBV12-5 | CASGTGGDRVMRFDEQFF | TGTGCTAGTGGGACAGGGGGCGATCGGGTCATGAGGTTCGATGAGCAGTTCTTC
TRBD2 | TRBJ2-3 | once | TRBV27 | CASSGGLAGGATDTQYF | TGTGCCAGCAGTGGGGGGCTAGCGGGAGGGGCCACAGATACGCAGTATTTT
NA | TRBJ1-2 | NA | TRBV5-6 | CASTRRDRRLYGYTF | TGTGCCAGCACCCGGAGGGACCGGAGGCTCTATGGCTACACCTTC
NA | TRBJ1-3 | NA | TRBV7-2 | CASSWGGFSSGNTIYF | TGTGCCAGCAGCTGGGGGGGATTTAGCTCTGGAAACACCATATATTTT
NA | TRBJ1-2 | NA | TRBV29-1 | CSVEAPFGPAGPYGYTF | TGCAGCGTTGAGGCCCCCTTCGGCCCCGCAGGGCCCTATGGCTACACCTTC
TRBD1 | TRBJ2-4 | NA | TRBV9 | CASWDRHF | TGTGCCAGCTGGGACAGACACTTC
NA | TRBJ2-3 | NA | TRBV6-1 | CASSVGMLSQGSTDTQYF | TGTGCCAGCAGTGTAGGGATGTTGTCTCAGGGGAGCACAGATACGCAGTATTTT
NA | TRBJ2-7 | NA | TRBV29-1 | CSVAQRNNYEQYF | TGCAGCGTTGCCCAGCGGAACAATTACGAGCAGTACTTC
NA | TRBJ2-2 | NA | TRBV27 | CASSFSTTLAGELFF | TGTGCCAGCAGCTTCTCAACAACTCTCGCCGGGGAGCTGTTTTTT
TRBD1 | TRBJ2-7 | NA | TRBV6-5 | CASSSRGQGIYEQYF | TGTGCCAGCAGTAGCCGGGGACAGGGGATCTACGAGCAGTACTTC
TRBD1 | TRBJ1-2 | NA | TRBV28 | CASRGGTTNYGYTF | TGTGCCAGCCGAGGGGGCACGACGAACTATGGCTACACCTTC
TRBD1 | TRBJ1-2 | NA | TRBV6-5 | CASSYDRVGYTF | TGTGCCAGCAGTTACGACAGGGTTGGCTACACCTTC
NA | TRBJ1-1 | NA | TRBV11-2 | CASSSWFGGTEAFF | TGTGCCAGCAGCTCCTGGTTTGGCGGCACTGAAGCTTTCTTT
NA | TRBJ2-3 | NA | TRBV4-2 | CASSQDWRRADTQYF | TGTGCCAGCAGCCAAGATTGGCGGCGTGCAGATACGCAGTATTTT
NA | TRBJ2-3 | NA | TRBV5-1 | CASSRHKDTQYF | TGCGCCAGCAGCAGGCATAAAGATACGCAGTATTTT
TRBD2 | TRBJ2-3 | NA | TRBV11-2 | CASSLAGGTSKTTDTQYF | TGTGCCAGCAGCTTAGCGGGTGGGACTAGCAAGACCACAGATACGCAGTATTTT
NA | TRBJ1-1 | NA | TRBV7-3 | CASSFAANTEAFF | TGTGCCAGCAGCTTCGCAGCGAACACTGAAGCTTTCTTT
NA | TRBJ2-1 | NA | TRBV9 | CASSGRLGGEQFF | TGTGCCAGCAGCGGGCGACTAGGGGGTGAGCAGTTCTTC
TRBD1 | TRBJ1-2 | NA | TRBV28 | CASSLKPRQGPGYTF | TGTGCCAGCAGTCTCAAGCCTCGACAGGGGCCGGGCTACACCTTC
TRBD1 | TRBJ1-5 | NA | TRBV6-1 | CASSSGGGNQPQHF | TGTGCCAGCAGTTCAGGGGGCGGGAATCAGCCCCAGCATTTT
TRBD2 | TRBJ2-5 | NA | TRBV5-1 | CASSFGLAGEETQYF | TGCGCCAGCAGCTTCGGACTAGCGGGAGAGGAGACCCAGTACTTC
NA | TRBJ1-2 | NA | TRBV11-3 | CASSQTQGWNYGYTF | TGTGCCAGCAGCCAAACACAGGGCTGGAACTATGGCTACACCTTC
TRBD1 | TRBJ1-2 | NA | TRBV27 | CASSLSGGQVFGGYTF | TGTGCCAGCAGTTTATCGGGGGGACAGGTTTTCGGTGGCTACACCTTC
TRBD2 | TRBJ2-5 | NA | TRBV5-4 | CASSPSGLAGVVCCQETQYF | TGTGCCAGCAGCCCCTCCGGACTAGCGGGAGTTGTATGTTGCCAAGAGACCCAGTACTTC
NA | TRBJ2-7 | NA | TRBV5-1 | CASSLGDALEQYF | TGCGCCAGCAGCTTGGGGGACGCCCTCGAGCAGTACTTC
NA | TRBJ2-5 | NA | TRBV5-1 | CASSLERGGETQYF | TGCGCCAGCAGCTTGGAAAGGGGGGGAGAGACCCAGTACTTC
NA | TRBJ1-2 | NA | TRBV5-1 | CASSPLSGVDYGYTF | TGCGCCAGCAGCCCACTCTCGGGGGTGGACTATGGCTACACCTTC